These 19 T cell receptor beta chains were all obtained from the same sample, sequenced in a study of cytomegalovirus exposure and HLA in healthy donors. PCR used 60 Vbeta primers and 13 Jbeta primers. Repertoires were generated with immunoSEQ multiplex PCR, while TCRdb's copy carries only in-frame clones and drops some. The table has fewer than 250,000 clones, about 83% seen once; the top ten hold roughly 10%. Sequencing used PBMCs. These receptor sequences come from a woman aged 45-65 years in good health and CMV-seropositive.

This chain links TRBV4-1 with TRBJ2-2, with 10 bases that match TRBD1. Per germline, CDR1 MGHRA and CDR2 YSYEKL. CDR3 size: 18 residues. Germline trimming cut 1 base from V and 3 bases from J; bases unmatched to any gene: 8. The CDR3 sequence: CASSQGLPGQGYTGELFF. DNA of the CDR3: TGCGCCAGCAGCCAAGGGTTACCGGGACAGGGGTACACCGGGGAGCTGTTTTTT.

This chain uses TRBV19 with TRBJ2-2; D perhaps matches TRBD1 (6 bases). The germline V gene encodes CDR1 LNHDA and CDR2 SQIVND (reference sequence). CDR3 length: 14 residues. Between the trimmed V and J ends, which lost 5 bases and 5 bases, there was a span of 12 bases. CDR3 nucleotides: TGTGCCAGTAGTCACGGACAGATGACCGGGGAGCTGTTTTTT. It is translated as CASSHGQMTGELFF. Based on the CDR3 plus reference TRBV19 and TRBJ2-2, the full variable domain is DGGITQSPKYLFRKEGQNVTLSCEQNLNHDAMYWYRQDPGQGLRLIYYSQIVNDFQKGDIAEGYSVSREKKESFPLTVTSAQKNPTAFYLCASSHGQMTGELFFGEGSRLTVL.

The rearrangement uses TRBV10-3 and TRBJ2-3; D unclear. Trimming removed 7 bases from V and 6 bases from J, with 11 bases in between. The germline CDR1 and CDR2 sequences are ENHRY and SYGVKD. The CDR3 covers 12 residues. The CDR3 DNA reads as TGTGCCATCAAGACTCTTGGGGATACGCAGTATTTT. It specifies CAIKTLGDTQYF.

The chain is built from TRBV5-1 and TRBJ1-2; D is perhaps TRBD1 (5 bases). Trimming left V 0 bases short and J 0 bases short, with 9 bases between. The CDR3 loop spans 15 amino acids. Germline V gene sequence: CDR1 SGHRS, CDR2 YFSETQ. This CDR3 is CASSLDPGANYGYTF. The CDR3 DNA follows: TGCGCCAGCAGCTTGGATCCGGGGGCTAACTATGGCTACACCTTC.

The CDR3 spells CASSPGTGTAYEQYF. CDR3 DNA: TGTGCCAGCAGTCCAGGGACAGGAACAGCCTACGAGCAGTACTTC. This chain connects TRBV6-6 to TRBJ2-7, with 8 positions matching TRBD1. The CDR3 extends over 15 amino acids. The germline V gene encodes CDR1 MNHNY and CDR2 SVGAGI (reference sequence). V lost 5 bases and J lost 2; bases outside the gene matches: 8.

V is TRBV28 and J is TRBJ2-3, with TRBD2 matching 9 bases. The germline CDR1 and CDR2 sequences are MDHEN and SYDVKM. There are 16 residues in the CDR3. V was clipped by 2 bases and J by 9 bases; unmatched bases: 12. The CDR3, as DNA: TGTGCCAGCAGTTTAGGGGGCGGGGGGGGGACAGTCACGCAGTATTTT. This codes for CASSLGGGGGTVTQYF. Variable domain in full (rest from reference TRBV28 and TRBJ2-3): DVKVTQSSRYLVKRTGEKVFLECVQDMDHENMFWYRQDPGLGLRLIYFSYDVKMKEKGDIPEGYSVSREKKERFSLILESASTNQTSMYLCASSLGGGGGTVTQYFGPGTRLTVL.

This rearrangement joins TRBV14 to TRBJ2-7, with a tentative D call TRBD2 (5 bases). Trimming left V 2 bases short and J 6 bases short, with 8 bases between. This CDR3 has 12 amino acids. Germline-derived CDR1 and CDR2 are SGHDN and FVKESK. For the CDR3, the DNA is TGTGCCAGCAGCCAAATCGGGGTCGAGCAGTACTTC. As protein: CASSQIGVEQYF.

This clone was counted only a few times. This rearrangement joins TRBV6-4 to TRBJ1-1; D may be TRBD1 (5 bases). The V gene's germline CDR1 is MRHNA and CDR2 SNTAGT. This CDR3 has 14 residues. Trimming shortened V by 6 bases and J by 0 bases, and 11 bases separated the two germline ends. The CDR3 protein is CASRPTGLNTEAFF. The CDR3 DNA sequence: TGTGCCAGCAGACCTACAGGATTGAACACTGAAGCTTTCTTT.

In its sample, this clone was seen a few times. The chain recombines TRBV7-2 with TRBJ1-1; 8 nucleotides agree with TRBD1. CDR3 length: 15 residues. Germline V gives CDR1 SGHTA, CDR2 FQGNSA. Unmatched junction bases numbered 8, after V lost 5 bases and J lost 3 bases. CDR3 bases: TGTGCCAGCAGCACGACTTCAGGGGGCTACACTGAAGCTTTCTTT. Translating gives CASSTTSGGYTEAFF.

The rearrangement uses TRBV5-1 and TRBJ2-7, with a tentative D call TRBD1 (6 bases). V lost 2 bases and J lost 6, with 18 bases in between. The CDR3 length is 15 residues. Germline V gene data show CDR1 as SGHRS and CDR2 as YFSETQ. The CDR3 here is CASSFLQGYLREQYF. DNA for the CDR3: TGCGCCAGCAGCTTCTTACAGGGATATCTGCGCGAGCAGTACTTC.

The chain employs TRBV9 and TRBJ1-2; TRBD1 might be the D (5 bases). Germline assignment: CDR1 SGDLS and CDR2 YYNGEE. The CDR3 runs 13 residues. Trimming stripped 4 bases from V and 8 bases from J, with 15 bases between. CDR3 DNA sequence: TGTGCCAGCAGCCTAGCCGGGCAGGGCGGCTACACCTTC. This codes for CASSLAGQGGYTF.

V is TRBV30 and J is TRBJ1-5; 8 nucleotides align to TRBD1. J gave up 5 bases and V 1 base, and 4 bases lay outside the gene matches. Germline V gene lookup returns CDR1 GTSNPN and CDR2 SVGIG (reference sequence). This CDR3 spans 14 amino acids. This CDR3 reads CAWSAGQGYQPQHF. CDR3 bases: TGTGCCTGGAGTGCCGGACAGGGCTATCAGCCCCAGCATTTT.

The chain employs TRBV30 and TRBJ2-7; D unresolved. The CDR3 consists of 11 residues. V was trimmed by 1 base and J by 6 bases, leaving 7 bases between them. Looked up from germline, CDR1 is GTSNPN and CDR2 is SVGIG (reference sequence). CDR3 DNA: TGTGCCTGGAGTGATAGCCTCGAGCAGTACTTC. Protein sequence: CAWSDSLEQYF. Together with reference TRBV30 and TRBJ2-7, the CDR3 gives the full variable domain: SQTIHQWPATLVQPVGSPLSLECTVEGTSNPNLYWYRQAAGRGLQLLFYSVGIGQISSEVPQNLSASRPQDRQFILSSKKLLLSDSGFYLCAWSDSLEQYFGPGTRLTVT.

V is TRBV5-1 and J is TRBJ1-2; D possibly corresponds to TRBD1 (5 bases). Germline V lookup: CDR1 SGHRS, CDR2 YFSETQ. The CDR3 is made up of 12 amino acids. V lost 7 bases, J lost 3 bases, and 10 bases lay in between. CDR3 in amino acids: CASGQGDYGYTF. In DNA form, the CDR3 reads TGCGCCAGCGGACAAGGAGACTATGGCTACACCTTC.

The chain combines TRBV19 with TRBJ1-6, with D perhaps matching TRBD1 (5 bases). Trimming pared 3 bases from V and 9 bases from J, leaving 12 bases between. The CDR3 contains 14 residues. Germline V lookup: CDR1 LNHDA, CDR2 SQIVND (reference sequence). DNA of the CDR3: TGTGCCAGTAGTATTGCAGGGAATGGTTCACCCCTCCACTTT. This sequence encodes CASSIAGNGSPLHF.

The chain employs TRBV6-5 and TRBJ2-7; TRBD1 aligns across 9 bases. V lost 6 bases and J lost 4; bases outside the gene matches: 10. Looked up from germline, CDR1 is MNHEY and CDR2 is SVGAGI. The CDR3 is made up of 15 amino acids. CDR3 DNA sequence: TGTGCCAGCAGCCGTGACAGGGGGAGAGTATACGAGCAGTACTTC. Protein product: CASSRDRGRVYEQYF.

J is TRBJ1-5 and V is TRBV19; D unresolved. Germline lookup yields CDR1 LNHDA and CDR2 SQIVND (reference sequence). This CDR3 comprises 12 residues. V was shortened by 1 base and J by 9 bases, with 7 bases between the two germline ends. For the CDR3, the DNA is TGTGCCAGTAGTATAGCCCCGGGGCCCCAGCATTTT. Amino acid sequence: CASSIAPGPQHF.

This clone turned up a few times. This chain uses TRBV9 with TRBJ2-5; tentative D call: TRBD1 (6 bases). Trimming removed 0 bases from V and 7 bases from J, with 10 bases in between. Germline CDR1 reads SGDLS; CDR2 reads YYNGEE. CDR3 length: 13 residues. The CDR3: CASSVGTDRTQYF. CDR3 in DNA: TGTGCCAGCAGCGTAGGGACAGATAGGACCCAGTACTTC.

This clone was picked up a small number of times. V gene TRBV10-1 combines with J gene TRBJ1-6, with 10 positions matching TRBD1. Germline CDR1 reads WNHNN; CDR2 reads SYGVQD (reference sequence). This CDR3 is built from 15 residues. Trimming cost V 4 bases and J 7 bases; bases outside gene matches: 4. The CDR3: CASSGGTGENSPLHF. The DNA for the CDR3 is TGCGCCAGCAGTGGCGGGACAGGGGAAAATTCACCCCTCCACTTT.